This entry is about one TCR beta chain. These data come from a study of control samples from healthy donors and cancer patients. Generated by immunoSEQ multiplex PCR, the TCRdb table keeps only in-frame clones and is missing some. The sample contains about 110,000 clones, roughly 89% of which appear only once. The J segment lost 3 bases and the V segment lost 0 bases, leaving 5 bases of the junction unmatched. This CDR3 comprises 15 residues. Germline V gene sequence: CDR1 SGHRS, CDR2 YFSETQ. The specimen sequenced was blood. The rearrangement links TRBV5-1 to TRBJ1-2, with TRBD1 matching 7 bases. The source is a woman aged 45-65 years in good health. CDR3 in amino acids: CASSLGGRGDYGYTF. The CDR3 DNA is TGCGCCAGCAGCTTGGGCGGCAGGGGGGACTATGGCTACACCTTC.